This TCR beta chain was observed in a study of cytomegalovirus exposure and HLA in healthy donors. In the PCR, 60 Vbeta and 13 Jbeta primers were used. Here immunoSEQ multiplex PCR was the method, and the copy in TCRdb shows in-frame clones only, minus some. Here the sample spans 100,000 to 150,000 clones, roughly 85% being singletons. Of note for this clone: At one boundary the junction diverges from the germline segment, which might be a read error.

The CDR3 covers 17 residues. The germline V gene has CDR1 SGHRS and CDR2 YFSETQ. The specimen sequenced was PBMCs. This TCR was recovered from a woman in her thirties or forties in good health and CMV-seropositive. The V and J genes are TRBV5-1 and TRBJ2-1; 9 bases match TRBD2. CDR3 sequence reads: CASSPQTRTSANNERFF. CDR3 DNA sequence: TGCGCCAGCAGCCCACAAACCCGGACTAGCGCCAACAATGAGCGGTTCTTC.